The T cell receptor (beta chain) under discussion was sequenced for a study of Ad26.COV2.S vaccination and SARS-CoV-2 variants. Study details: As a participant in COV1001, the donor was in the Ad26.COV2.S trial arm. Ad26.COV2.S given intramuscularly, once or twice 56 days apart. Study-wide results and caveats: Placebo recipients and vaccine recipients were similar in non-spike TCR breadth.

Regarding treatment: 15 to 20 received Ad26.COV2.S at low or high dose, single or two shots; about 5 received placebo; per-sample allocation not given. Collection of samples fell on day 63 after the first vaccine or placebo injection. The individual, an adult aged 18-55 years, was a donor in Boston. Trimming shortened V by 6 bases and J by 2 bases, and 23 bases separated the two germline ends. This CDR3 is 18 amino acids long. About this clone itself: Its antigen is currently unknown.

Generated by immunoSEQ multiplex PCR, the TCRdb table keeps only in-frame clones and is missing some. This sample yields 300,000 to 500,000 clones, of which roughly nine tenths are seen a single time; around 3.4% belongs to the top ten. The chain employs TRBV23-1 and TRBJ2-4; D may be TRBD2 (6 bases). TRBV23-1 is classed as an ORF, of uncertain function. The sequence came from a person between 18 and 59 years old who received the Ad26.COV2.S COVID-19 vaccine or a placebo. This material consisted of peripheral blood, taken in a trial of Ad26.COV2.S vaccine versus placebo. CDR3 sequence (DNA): TGCGCCAGCAGCGCCGCGGGACCTCGGTGGCACTCCAAAAACATTCAGTACTTC. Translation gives CASSAAGPRWHSKNIQYF.